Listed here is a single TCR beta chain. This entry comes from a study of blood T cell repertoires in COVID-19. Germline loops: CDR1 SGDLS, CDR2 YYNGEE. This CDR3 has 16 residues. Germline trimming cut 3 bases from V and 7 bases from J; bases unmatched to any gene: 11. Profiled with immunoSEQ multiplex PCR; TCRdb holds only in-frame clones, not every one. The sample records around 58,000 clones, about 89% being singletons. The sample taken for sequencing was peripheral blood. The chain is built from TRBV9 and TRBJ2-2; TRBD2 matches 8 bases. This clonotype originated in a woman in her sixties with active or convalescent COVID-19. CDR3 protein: CASSAGSSGIVGELFF. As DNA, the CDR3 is TGTGCCAGCAGCGCGGGTAGTAGCGGGATCGTCGGGGAGCTGTTTTTT.